This TCR beta chain was profiled in a study of beta chain features in type 1 diabetes. Notes on the study in general: Significant though moderate, a shortening of TCRB CDR3s appeared in all four CD4+ subsets of Type 1 diabetes patients. VDJ junctions from patients with type 1 diabetes contained fewer insertions and more deletions.

Expressed TCRB transcripts were sequenced after all isolated RNA was converted to cDNA. Sequencing was performed with immunoSEQ multiplex PCR; in TCRdb, only in-frame clones are kept and a portion is missing. The sample contains more than 55,000 clones, 52% of which appear only once. A note on this clone: No antigen is known for it.

Trimming stripped 4 bases from V and 2 bases from J, with 10 bases between. CDR1 is SGHDT and CDR2 is YYEEEE in the germline V gene. CDR3 length: 13 amino acids. Material for sequencing was Tregs from blood. The origin of this receptor is a woman in her forties with type 1 diabetes. V is TRBV5-6 and J is TRBJ2-7, with TRBD1 as a possible D gene (6 bases). The CDR3 is CASSLTGPYEQYF. CDR3 sequence (DNA): TGTGCCAGCAGCCTGACAGGCCCCTACGAGCAGTACTTC.